Below are 5 T cell receptor beta chains sequenced from a single sample in a study of response to subunit inactivated influenza vaccine. TCRdb reprocessed the RT-PCR reads with MiXCR, giving one entry per CDR3 protein. The table includes around 250,000 distinct CDR3 sequences, about 12% detected once. Sequencing used non-naive T cells sorted from PBMCs, obtained around 14 days before vaccination. These receptors all come from a man over 45 who received an inactivated influenza vaccine.

V usage is TRBV4-3 and J usage is TRBJ1-1, with no clear D. The V gene lost 0 bases and the J gene lost 3 bases, with 11 bases spanning the gap. The CDR3 has 15 amino acids. Looked up from germline, CDR1 is LGHNA and CDR2 is YSLEER. The CDR3 protein is CASSQDAGGYTEAFF. The CDR3 DNA reads as TGCGCCAGCAGCCAAGATGCGGGAGGGTACACTGAAGCTTTCTTT.

The chain has TRBV4-2 and TRBJ2-6; D gene uncertain. Germline-derived CDR1 and CDR2 are LGHNA and YNFKEQ. V shed 0 bases and J shed 4 bases, with 10 bases lying between them. The CDR3 loop spans 16 amino acids. CDR3 loop: CASSQDSSPGANVLTF. CDR3 sequence (DNA): TGTGCCAGCAGCCAAGATTCAAGTCCAGGGGCCAACGTCCTGACTTTC.

This clonotype has ten or more counts. This chain joins TRBV5-6 and TRBJ1-1; 10 nucleotides line up with TRBD1. Trimming at V came to 3 bases and at J to 6 bases, leaving 5 bases not matched to a gene. CDR3 size: 14 residues. Germline CDR1 reads SGHDT; CDR2 reads YYEEEE. This CDR3 reads CASSWGTGEAEAFF. The CDR3 coding sequence is TGTGCCAGCAGCTGGGGGACAGGGGAAGCTGAAGCTTTCTTT.

This clonotype showed up just a few times. CDR3 nucleotides: TGTGCCAGCAGGCCTCCGGGACTAGCGGGTAATGAGCAGTTCTTC. Its protein is CASRPPGLAGNEQFF. The chain joins TRBV6-2 or TRBV6-3 to TRBJ2-1; TRBD2 matches at 12 bases. This CDR3 is 15 amino acids long. Trimming took 6 bases from V and 7 from J; bases not matched to a gene: 7. Germline V gene lookup returns CDR1 MNHEY and CDR2 SVGEGT.

The J gene is TRBJ2-7, the V gene TRBV11-2, with D hard to call. The germline V gene encodes CDR1 SGHAT and CDR2 FQNNGV. The CDR3 contains 12 residues. The ends were cut back, 0 bases at V and 8 bases at J, with 8 bases in the middle. The CDR3 DNA reads TGTGCCAGCAGCTTAGATCGAACAAAGCAGTACTTC. Protein sequence: CASSLDRTKQYF. The full variable domain, with the rest looked up from reference TRBV11-2 and TRBJ2-7, is EAGVAQSPRYKIIEKRQSVAFWCNPISGHATLYWYQQILGQGPKLLIQFQNNGVVDDSQLPKDRFSAERLKGVDSTLKIQPAKLEDSAVYLCASSLDRTKQYFGPGTRLTVT.